This is a list of T cell receptor beta chains from one sample in a study of shared clonotypes between healthy human individuals. Some clones are missing from TCRdb's copy, which holds only in-frame ones; the method was immunoSEQ multiplex PCR. The sample includes around 1.1 million clones, 75% to 80% seen only once; the top ten take roughly 0.61%. Sample: memory CD4+ T cells from PBMCs. The source of these receptors is a man between 18 and 29 years old in good health. Some clones in this sample may be carry-over from other donors' samples. CDR3s include the opening cysteine and the closing phenylalanine or tryptophan. A row's size may be missing; if present it is once, few, many or a size class.

v_call: TRBV5-4; j_call: TRBJ2-7; clone_size: few; cdr3_aa: CASSLQGIEQYF
v_call: TRBV10-2; j_call: TRBJ2-2; clone_size: many; cdr3_aa: CASRLYRNTGELFF
v_call: TRBV5-8; j_call: TRBJ1-5; clone_size: .; cdr3_aa: CASSLVGQPQHF
v_call: TRBV5-1; j_call: TRBJ2-7; clone_size: .; cdr3_aa: CASSPGGAVLGEQYF
v_call: TRBV7-9; j_call: TRBJ2-3; clone_size: once; cdr3_aa: CASSSRGGWTRRDPDTQYF
v_call: TRBV14; j_call: TRBJ1-2; clone_size: .; cdr3_aa: CASSQDRASYTF
v_call: TRBV30; j_call: TRBJ2-7; clone_size: .; cdr3_aa: CAWSDPGTYSYEQYF
v_call: TRBV7-2; j_call: TRBJ1-1; clone_size: few; cdr3_aa: CASSLMRNTEAFF
v_call: TRBV28; j_call: TRBJ2-5; clone_size: .; cdr3_aa: CASSAGSGTPYQETQYF
v_call: TRBV15; j_call: TRBJ2-7; clone_size: .; cdr3_aa: CATSRPGQGIYEQYF
v_call: TRBV28; j_call: TRBJ2-1; clone_size: few; cdr3_aa: CASSLLGAGGGEQFF
v_call: TRBV5-1; j_call: TRBJ2-2; clone_size: .; cdr3_aa: CASSRDPTYEGAGELFF
v_call: TRBV5-6; j_call: TRBJ2-1; clone_size: .; cdr3_aa: CASSLLAGGSILSREQFF
v_call: TRBV19; j_call: TRBJ2-3; clone_size: .; cdr3_aa: CASSRTGSSPPDTQYF
v_call: TRBV7-9; j_call: TRBJ1-1; clone_size: .; cdr3_aa: CASSILGAGGFVEAFF
v_call: TRBV7-9; j_call: TRBJ2-7; clone_size: .; cdr3_aa: CASSSRLAGMGEQYF
v_call: TRBV29-1; j_call: TRBJ2-2; clone_size: .; cdr3_aa: CSVEDPPGTGELFF
v_call: TRBV6-6; j_call: TRBJ2-5; clone_size: few; cdr3_aa: CASSYRYQETQYF
v_call: TRBV25-1; j_call: TRBJ2-5; clone_size: .; cdr3_aa: CASSELGQGNLETQYF
v_call: TRBV7-8; j_call: TRBJ2-7; clone_size: .; cdr3_aa: CASSLDLAGGSYEQYF
v_call: TRBV7-8; j_call: TRBJ2-5; clone_size: many; cdr3_aa: CASSSYLGLADGRETQYF
v_call: TRBV6-5; j_call: TRBJ1-1; clone_size: .; cdr3_aa: CASRLRTGNTEAFF
v_call: TRBV28; j_call: TRBJ1-5; clone_size: .; cdr3_aa: CASRFGTLRQPQHF
v_call: TRBV28; j_call: TRBJ1-2; clone_size: .; cdr3_aa: CASSLIVGAPGYGYTF
v_call: TRBV30; j_call: TRBJ2-3; clone_size: .; cdr3_aa: CAWSVAGGGEDTQYF
v_call: TRBV6-5; j_call: TRBJ2-7; clone_size: .; cdr3_aa: CASSYGRGAYEQYF
v_call: TRBV19; j_call: TRBJ1-5; clone_size: .; cdr3_aa: CASSIRGNNQPQHF
v_call: TRBV6-1; j_call: TRBJ2-3; clone_size: .; cdr3_aa: CASSGKSADTQYF
v_call: TRBV27; j_call: TRBJ2-4; clone_size: .; cdr3_aa: CASSMPGTGEFIQYF
v_call: TRBV20-1; j_call: TRBJ1-2; clone_size: .; cdr3_aa: CSAPKDYGYTF
v_call: TRBV2; j_call: TRBJ2-3; clone_size: .; cdr3_aa: CASTGLDRGGDTQYF
v_call: TRBV5-1; j_call: TRBJ2-7; clone_size: few; cdr3_aa: CASSFEPGLEVSYEQYF
v_call: TRBV5-1; j_call: TRBJ1-3; clone_size: .; cdr3_aa: CASSLERAGNTIYF
v_call: TRBV19; j_call: TRBJ2-2; clone_size: .; cdr3_aa: CASTRTSGRSGTGELFF
v_call: TRBV29-1; j_call: TRBJ2-3; clone_size: .; cdr3_aa: CSVGFGGDSPDTQYF
v_call: TRBV7-6; j_call: TRBJ2-1; clone_size: .; cdr3_aa: CASSLAQGWRGGTFF
v_call: TRBV2; j_call: TRBJ2-3; clone_size: .; cdr3_aa: CASGTGGFIVTDTQYF
v_call: TRBV28; j_call: TRBJ1-1; clone_size: .; cdr3_aa: CASSPITGRRIVDTEAFF
v_call: TRBV10-3; j_call: TRBJ2-3; clone_size: .; cdr3_aa: CAISPAGGPSDTQYF